These 6 T cell receptor beta chains originate from one sample sequenced in a study of T cell changes during pregnancy in multiple sclerosis. Only in-frame clones appear in the TCRdb table, and some are missing; sequencing was by immunoSEQ multiplex PCR. The sample comprises more than 50,000 clones, 91% of which are singletons, and 0.95% to 1.5% rests with the top ten. The specimen comprised peripheral blood, sampled after pregnancy. The receptors shown here come from a female donor in good health, enrolled as a control in a pregnancy study.

CDR3 bases: TGTGCCATCAGTGAGGGACAGGGGACCTATGGCTACACCTTC. It encodes CAISEGQGTYGYTF. This chain joins TRBV10-3 and TRBJ1-2; TRBD1 matches 9 bases. Trimming cost V 2 bases and J 4 bases; bases outside gene matches: 2. CDR1 and CDR2 from the germline V gene are ENHRY and SYGVKD. The length of the CDR3 is 14 residues.

The V call is TRBV18, the J call TRBJ2-2, with D maybe TRBD2 (6 bases). Germline V lookup: CDR1 KGHSH, CDR2 LQKENI. V lost 0 bases to trimming and J lost 8 bases, with 25 bases between them. The CDR3 has 19 amino acids. The CDR3 region is CASSPPRIPGVARIGELFF. As DNA, the CDR3 is TGTGCCAGCTCACCACCCCGTATTCCGGGAGTAGCGAGGATAGGGGAGCTGTTTTTT. Full variable domain (remainder filled in from reference TRBV18 and TRBJ2-2): NAGVMQNPRHLVRRRGQEARLRCSPMKGHSHVYWYRQLPEEGLKFMVYLQKENIIDESGMPKERFSAEFPKEGPSILRIQQVVRGDSAAYFCASSPPRIPGVARIGELFFGEGSRLTVL.

The rearrangement joins TRBV29-1 to TRBJ2-7, with 11 bases identical to TRBD2. Germline V gives CDR1 SQVTM, CDR2 ANQGSEA. The CDR3 is 13 residues long. V lost 5 bases and J lost 5; bases outside the gene matches: 5. CDR3 bases: TGCAGCGTTACTAGCGGGGGTACTAACGAGCAGTACTTC. Its protein product is CSVTSGGTNEQYF.

This chain connects TRBV28 to TRBJ2-5; no definite D call. Trimming stripped 1 base from V and 4 bases from J, with 16 bases between. CDR3 length equals 16 residues. Germline CDR1 MDHEN, CDR2 SYDVKM. The CDR3 region is CASSLSLRGASETQYF. The CDR3, as DNA: TGTGCCAGCAGTTTATCGCTCCGAGGTGCCTCAGAGACCCAGTACTTC.

Written as DNA, the CDR3 is TGTGCCAGCAGCTTGTGGACAGGGACCTCTGGAAACACCATATATTTT. Encoded protein: CASSLWTGTSGNTIYF. V usage is TRBV7-9 and J usage is TRBJ1-3, with 8 bases aligning to TRBD1. The CDR3 runs to 16 residues. V shed 3 bases and J 0 bases; nucleotides not matched to a gene: 4. Germline CDR1 SEHNR, CDR2 FQNEAQ (reference sequence).

The rearrangement uses TRBV27 and TRBJ1-2; TRBD1 agrees at 7 bases. V trimming: 0 bases; J trimming: 1 base; junction bases outside the gene matches: 8. Per germline, CDR1 MNHEY and CDR2 SMNVEV (reference sequence). The CDR3 loop spans 17 amino acids. The CDR3 region is CASSLSVGQRINYGYTF. The CDR3 nucleotides are TGTGCCAGCAGTTTATCTGTGGGACAGAGAATTAACTATGGCTACACCTTC.